This T cell receptor (beta chain) was recorded in a study of regulatory T cells in long-lasting Graves disease. Indicated time point: newly diagnosed GD, antithyroid drugs for less than 3 months. PBMC RNA served as the TCR library source. CDR1 is SQVTM, CDR2 ANQGSEA, per germline. V shed 6 bases and J shed 0 bases, with 18 bases lying between them. This CDR3 contains 15 residues. Libraries of TCR beta came from iRepertoire HTBI primers plus Arm-PCR of CDR3 regions. Each CDR3 protein gets one entry after TCRdb re-called the multiplex PCR reads with MiXCR. This table has about 470,000 distinct CDR3 sequences, around 15% appearing once. In addition, the sample was reused for a study of T cells in Graves' hyperthyroidism and ophthalmopathy.

The input for sequencing was peripheral blood mononuclear cells (PBMCs), taken at new diagnosis, from a patient treated with antithyroid drugs. The source of this sequence is a man aged 40-55 years with Graves disease. The rearrangement joins TRBV29-1 to TRBJ2-7; a possible D gene is TRBD2 (7 bases). The CDR3 DNA follows: TGCAGCGTACGGGGGGCAAGTCTTAGCTCCTACGAGCAGTACTTC. Translating gives CSVRGASLSSYEQYF.